This record concerns one T cell receptor (beta chain) sequence. The data were obtained in a study of cytomegalovirus exposure and HLA in healthy donors. Produced via immunoSEQ multiplex PCR; TCRdb's table is partial and in-frame only. The sample carries about 360,000 clones, 70% to 90% recorded once. V lost 7 bases, J lost 1 base, and 7 bases stayed unmatched. This CDR3 has 15 amino acids. Germline V gene sequence: CDR1 SNHLY, CDR2 FYNNEI. The source of this sequence is a young woman in good health and CMV-seronegative. Source material: PBMCs. J is TRBJ2-1 and V is TRBV2; 7 positions match TRBD2. The CDR3 sequence: CASTAGRGSYNEQFF. CDR3 in DNA: TGTGCCAGCACCGCAGGGAGGGGATCCTACAATGAGCAGTTCTTC.